The entry that follows covers one T cell receptor (beta chain) sequence. TCRdb re-analysed the RT-PCR reads in MiXCR, keeping a single row per CDR3 protein. Among hundreds of thousands of distinct CDR3 sequences listed, less than 20% were seen once. This specimen comes from a study of response to subunit inactivated influenza vaccine. CDR3 length: 12 residues. Looked up from germline, CDR1 is LGHDT and CDR2 is YNNKEL (reference sequence). Trimming removed 3 bases from V and 10 bases from J, with 13 bases in between. The rearrangement joins TRBV3-1 to TRBJ2-7, with D possibly being TRBD2 (6 bases). This specimen consisted of PBMCs from blood, obtained roughly 5 days after vaccination. This TCR came from a man over 45 who received an inactivated influenza vaccine. The CDR3 region has the DNA TGTGCCAGCAGCCAGTTAGGAGGGGATCAGTACTTC. It yields the protein CASSQLGGDQYF.